Listed here is a single T cell receptor beta chain. MiXCR, run by TCRdb on the RT-PCR reads, gives a single entry per CDR3 protein. In the table there are 500,000 to 600,000 distinct CDR3 sequences, 13% of which are singletons. This sample is drawn from a study of response to subunit inactivated influenza vaccine. Trimming removed 5 bases from V and 6 bases from J; junction bases left unmatched: 7. CDR1 and CDR2 from the germline V gene are LNHNV and YYDKDF (reference sequence). This CDR3 has 14 amino acids. The V and J genes are TRBV15 and TRBJ1-5; 7 nucleotides align to TRBD1. The sequence came from a man aged 45-65 years who received an inactivated influenza vaccine. The sample consisted of PBMCs from blood, taken more than 35 days after vaccination. The CDR3 loop is CATSGYRGSQPQHF. The CDR3 DNA reads TGTGCCACCAGCGGATACAGGGGATCTCAGCCCCAGCATTTT.